This note documents a single T cell receptor (beta chain) sequence. The antigen remains undetermined. The germline CDR1 and CDR2 sequences are GTSNPN and SVGIG (reference sequence). The CDR3 consists of 13 residues. The ends were cut back, 2 bases at V and 9 bases at J, with 14 bases in the middle. This specimen belongs to a study of cytomegalovirus exposure and HLA in healthy donors. Study at large: Earlier, some 180 million T cells were analyzed, and 117 million unique TCR beta sequences were found among them. Among the 398 genotyped donors, around 81% were placed in the Caucasian-associated ancestry cluster.

Findings and caveats of the study: Later examination showed HLA-associated TCR beta chains had greater clonal expansion than equally common others.

With 60 Vbeta and 13 Jbeta primers, the PCR was carried out. Assay used: immunoSEQ multiplex PCR; TCRdb lists only in-frame clones, some missing. The table records about 120,000 clones, approximately 82% of them present only once. This receptor was identified in a man between 18 and 29 years old in good health and CMV-seropositive. The sample consisted of PBMCs. The chain links TRBV30 to TRBJ2-1, with TRBD1 as a possible D gene (5 bases). CDR3 nucleotide sequence: TGTGCCTGGAGTAAGGGTAAGGGGTTTGAGCAGTTCTTC. Translating gives CAWSKGKGFEQFF.